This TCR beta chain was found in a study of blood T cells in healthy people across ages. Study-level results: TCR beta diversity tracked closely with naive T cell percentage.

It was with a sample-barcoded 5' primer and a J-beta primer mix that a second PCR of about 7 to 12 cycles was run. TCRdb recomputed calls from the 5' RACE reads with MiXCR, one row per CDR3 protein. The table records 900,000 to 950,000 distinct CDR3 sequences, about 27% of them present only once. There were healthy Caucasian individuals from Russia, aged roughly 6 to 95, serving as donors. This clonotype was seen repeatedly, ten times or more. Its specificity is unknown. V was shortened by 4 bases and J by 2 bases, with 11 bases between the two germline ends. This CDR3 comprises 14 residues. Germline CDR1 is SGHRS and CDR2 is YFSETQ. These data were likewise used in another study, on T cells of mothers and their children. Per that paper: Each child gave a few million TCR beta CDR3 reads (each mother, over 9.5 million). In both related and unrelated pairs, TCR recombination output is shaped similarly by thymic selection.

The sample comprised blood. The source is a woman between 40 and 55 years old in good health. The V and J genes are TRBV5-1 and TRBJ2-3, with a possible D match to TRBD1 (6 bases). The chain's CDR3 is CASSPGQNTDTQYF. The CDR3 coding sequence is TGCGCCAGCAGCCCTGGACAGAACACAGATACGCAGTATTTT.